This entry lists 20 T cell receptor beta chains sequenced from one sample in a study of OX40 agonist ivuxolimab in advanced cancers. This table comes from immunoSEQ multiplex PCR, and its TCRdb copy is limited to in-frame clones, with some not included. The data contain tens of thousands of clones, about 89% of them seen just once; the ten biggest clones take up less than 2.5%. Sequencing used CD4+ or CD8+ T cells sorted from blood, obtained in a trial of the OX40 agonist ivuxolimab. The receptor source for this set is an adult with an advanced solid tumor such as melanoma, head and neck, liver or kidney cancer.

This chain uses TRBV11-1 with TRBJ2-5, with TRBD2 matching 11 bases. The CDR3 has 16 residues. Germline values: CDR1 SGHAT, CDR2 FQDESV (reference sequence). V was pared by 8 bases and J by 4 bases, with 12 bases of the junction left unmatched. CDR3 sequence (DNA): TGTGCCAGCGGTCAGGCTAGCGGGAGGCCGGGAGAGACCCAGTACTTC. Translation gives CASGQASGRPGETQYF.

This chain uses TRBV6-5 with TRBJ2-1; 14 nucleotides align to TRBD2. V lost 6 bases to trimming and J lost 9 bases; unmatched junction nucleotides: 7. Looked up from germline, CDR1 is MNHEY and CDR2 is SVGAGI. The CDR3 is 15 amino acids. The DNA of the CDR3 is TGTGCCAGCAGCCCGACTAGCGGGAGGGCCGCTGAGCAGTTCTTC. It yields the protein CASSPTSGRAAEQFF.

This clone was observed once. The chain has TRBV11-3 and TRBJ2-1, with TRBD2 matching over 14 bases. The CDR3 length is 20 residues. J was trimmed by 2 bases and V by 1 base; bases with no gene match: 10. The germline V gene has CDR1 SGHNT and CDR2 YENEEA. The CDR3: CASSLALGLAGAGAYNEQFF. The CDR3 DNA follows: TGTGCCAGCAGCTTAGCCTTGGGACTAGCGGGGGCCGGGGCCTACAATGAGCAGTTCTTC.

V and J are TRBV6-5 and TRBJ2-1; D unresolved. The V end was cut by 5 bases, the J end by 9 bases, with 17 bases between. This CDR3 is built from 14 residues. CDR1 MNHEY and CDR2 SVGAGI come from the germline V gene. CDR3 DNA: TGTGCCAGCAGTCCTCAGAACGTTGTCGGTGAGCAGTTCTTC. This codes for CASSPQNVVGEQFF.

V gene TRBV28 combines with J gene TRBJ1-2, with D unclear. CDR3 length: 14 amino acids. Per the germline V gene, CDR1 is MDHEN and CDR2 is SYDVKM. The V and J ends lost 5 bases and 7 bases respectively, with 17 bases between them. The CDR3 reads CASSGVHHLGGYTF. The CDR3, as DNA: TGTGCCAGCAGTGGGGTACACCATCTCGGTGGCTACACCTTC.

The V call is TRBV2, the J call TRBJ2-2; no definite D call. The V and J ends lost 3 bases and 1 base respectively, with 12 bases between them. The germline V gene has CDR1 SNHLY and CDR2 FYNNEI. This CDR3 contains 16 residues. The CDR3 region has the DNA TGTGCCAGCAGTGAGATTAGGCTGATGAACACCGGGGAGCTGTTTTTT. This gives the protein CASSEIRLMNTGELFF.

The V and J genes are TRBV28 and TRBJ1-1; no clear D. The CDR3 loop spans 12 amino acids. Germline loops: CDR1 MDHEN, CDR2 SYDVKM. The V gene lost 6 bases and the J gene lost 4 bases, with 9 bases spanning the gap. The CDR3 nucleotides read TGTGCCAGCAGCATGGTGGGCACTGAAGCTTTCTTT. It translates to CASSMVGTEAFF.

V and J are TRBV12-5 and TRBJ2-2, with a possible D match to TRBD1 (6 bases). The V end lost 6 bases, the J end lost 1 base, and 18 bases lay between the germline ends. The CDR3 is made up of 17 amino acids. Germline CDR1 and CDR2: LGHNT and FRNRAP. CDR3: CASGPGPGQLNTGELFF. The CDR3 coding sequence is TGTGCTAGTGGCCCGGGCCCCGGACAGTTGAACACCGGGGAGCTGTTTTTT.

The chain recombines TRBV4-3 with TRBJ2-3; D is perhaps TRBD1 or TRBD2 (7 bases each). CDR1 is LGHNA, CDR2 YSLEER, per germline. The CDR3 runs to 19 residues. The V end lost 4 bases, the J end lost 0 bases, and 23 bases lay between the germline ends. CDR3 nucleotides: TGCGCCAGCAGCCGAGCAGAGACAGGGCCCGGGGGGAGCACAGATACGCAGTATTTT. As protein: CASSRAETGPGGSTDTQYF.

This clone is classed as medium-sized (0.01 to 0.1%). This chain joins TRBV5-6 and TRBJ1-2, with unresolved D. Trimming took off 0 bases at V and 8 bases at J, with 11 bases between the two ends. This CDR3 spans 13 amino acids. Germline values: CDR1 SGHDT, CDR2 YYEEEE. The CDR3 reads CASSLADLSGYTF. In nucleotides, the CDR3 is TGTGCCAGCAGCTTGGCGGACTTATCGGGCTACACCTTC.

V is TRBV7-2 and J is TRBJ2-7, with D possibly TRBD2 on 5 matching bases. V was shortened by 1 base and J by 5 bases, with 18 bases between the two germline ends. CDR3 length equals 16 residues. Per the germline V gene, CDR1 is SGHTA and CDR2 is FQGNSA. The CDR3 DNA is TGTGCCAGCAGCTTAGTGAGGGCTAGAGTGGGTAACGAGCAGTACTTC. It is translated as CASSLVRARVGNEQYF.

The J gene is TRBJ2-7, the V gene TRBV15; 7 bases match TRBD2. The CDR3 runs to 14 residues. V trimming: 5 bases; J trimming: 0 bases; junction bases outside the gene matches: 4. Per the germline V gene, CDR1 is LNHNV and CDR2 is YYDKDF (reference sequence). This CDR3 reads CATSLAANSYEQYF. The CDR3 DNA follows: TGTGCCACCAGCCTAGCGGCCAACTCCTACGAGCAGTACTTC.

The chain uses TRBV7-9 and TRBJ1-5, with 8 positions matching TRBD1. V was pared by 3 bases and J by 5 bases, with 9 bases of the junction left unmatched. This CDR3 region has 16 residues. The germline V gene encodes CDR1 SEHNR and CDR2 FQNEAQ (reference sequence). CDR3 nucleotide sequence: TGTGCCAGCAGCTTTGGACAGGGCCCGGGAGATCAGCCCCAGCATTTT. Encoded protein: CASSFGQGPGDQPQHF. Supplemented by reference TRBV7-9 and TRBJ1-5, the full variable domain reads DTGVSQNPRHKITKRGQNVTFRCDPISEHNRLYWYRQTLGQGPEFLTYFQNEAQLEKSRLLSDRFSAERPKGSFSTLEIQRTEQGDSAMYLCASSFGQGPGDQPQHFGDGTRLSIL.

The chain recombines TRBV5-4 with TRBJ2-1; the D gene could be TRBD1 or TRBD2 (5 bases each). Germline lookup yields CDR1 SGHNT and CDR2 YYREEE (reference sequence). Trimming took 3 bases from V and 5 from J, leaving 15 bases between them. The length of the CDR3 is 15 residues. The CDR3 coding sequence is TGTGCCAGCAGCTGGGGACCCGGTCGGAACAATGAGCAGTTCTTC. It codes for CASSWGPGRNNEQFF.

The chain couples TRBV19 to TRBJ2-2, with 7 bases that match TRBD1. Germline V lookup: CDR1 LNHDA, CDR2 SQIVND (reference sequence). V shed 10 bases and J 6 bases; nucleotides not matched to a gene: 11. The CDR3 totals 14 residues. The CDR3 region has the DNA TGTGCCACCACCAGGACCAGGGGGTCCGGGGAGCTGTTTTTT. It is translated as CATTRTRGSGELFF.

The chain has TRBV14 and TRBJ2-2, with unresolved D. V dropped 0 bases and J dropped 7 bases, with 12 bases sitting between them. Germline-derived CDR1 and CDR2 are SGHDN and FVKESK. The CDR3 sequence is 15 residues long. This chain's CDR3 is CASSQESVRGGELFF. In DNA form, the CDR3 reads TGTGCCAGCAGCCAAGAGTCCGTGCGAGGCGGGGAGCTGTTTTTT.

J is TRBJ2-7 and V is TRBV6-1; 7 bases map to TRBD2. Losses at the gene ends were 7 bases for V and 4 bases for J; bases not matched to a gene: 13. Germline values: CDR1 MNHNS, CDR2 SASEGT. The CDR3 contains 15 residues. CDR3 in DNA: TGTGCCAGCACTATAACCGGGACTAACGTATACGAGCAGTACTTC. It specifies CASTITGTNVYEQYF.

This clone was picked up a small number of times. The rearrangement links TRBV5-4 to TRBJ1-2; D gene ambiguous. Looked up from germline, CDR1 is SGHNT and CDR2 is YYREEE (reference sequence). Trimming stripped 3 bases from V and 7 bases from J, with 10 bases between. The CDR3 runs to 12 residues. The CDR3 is CASSSFLGGYTF. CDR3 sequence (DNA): TGTGCCAGCAGCTCCTTCCTAGGTGGCTACACCTTC.

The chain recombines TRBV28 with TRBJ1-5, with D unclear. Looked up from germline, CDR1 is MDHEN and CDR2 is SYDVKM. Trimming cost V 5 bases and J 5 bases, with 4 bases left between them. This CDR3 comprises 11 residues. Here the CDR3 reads CASSRYQPQHF. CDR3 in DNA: TGTGCCAGCAGTCGTTATCAGCCCCAGCATTTT.

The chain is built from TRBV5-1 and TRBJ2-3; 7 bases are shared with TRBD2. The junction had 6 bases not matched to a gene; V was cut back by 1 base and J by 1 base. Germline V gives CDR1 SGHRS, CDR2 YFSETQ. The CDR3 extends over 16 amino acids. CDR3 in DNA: TGCGCCAGCAGCTTGCGGCGGGAGTCGGGCACAGATACGCAGTATTTT. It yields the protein CASSLRRESGTDTQYF.